Listed below are T cell receptor beta chains from one sample, sequenced in a study of early T cells in non-severe SARS-CoV-2 infection. TCRdb analysed the 5' RACE reads with MiXCR anew, one entry per CDR3 protein. Of tens of thousands of distinct CDR3 sequences listed, approximately 5.8% were seen once; the top ten hold 6% to 9%. The sequenced sample was whole blood. All receptors derive from an adult who was a healthcare worker with PCR-confirmed SARS-CoV-2 infection or an uninfected control (not recorded which). Both conserved end residues are part of each CDR3. The order of the fields is clone size, J gene, V gene, D gene, CDR3 DNA, CDR3 protein. D genes are given only for firm matches. Clone size is given for some rows only: seen once, a few or many times, or a class if the clone is expanded.

size: many; J: TRBJ1-4; V: TRBV12-3/TRBV12-4; D: .; DNA: TGTGCCAGCAGTTTGAACTCAGGGGACGGAAAACTGTTTTTT; CDR3: CASSLNSGDGKLFF
size: many; J: TRBJ2-1; V: TRBV6-5; D: .; DNA: TGTGCCAGCACCACCCGTCAGGCCGACAGAAATGAGCAGTTCTTC; CDR3: CASTTRQADRNEQFF
size: many; J: TRBJ2-7; V: TRBV29-1; D: .; DNA: TGCAGCGCCGGAGACAGTTCCTACGAGCAGTACTTC; CDR3: CSAGDSSYEQYF
size: .; J: TRBJ1-6; V: TRBV7-2; D: .; DNA: TGTGCCAGCAGTTTAGTGTACGTGAATTCACCCCACCACTTT; CDR3: CASSLVYVNSPHHF
size: .; J: TRBJ1-1; V: TRBV21-1; D: .; DNA: TGTGCCAGCAAGAAGAAGGGTCACACTGAAGCTTTCTTT; CDR3: CASKKKGHTEAFF
size: many; J: TRBJ1-6; V: TRBV5-1; D: .; DNA: TGCGCCAGCAGCCGGAGGGAGGGGACCAATTCACCCCTCCACTTT; CDR3: CASSRREGTNSPLHF
size: many; J: TRBJ1-3; V: TRBV5-6; D: .; DNA: TGTGCCAGCAGCTTGGATGGGCGGTACTCTGGAAACACCATATATTTT; CDR3: CASSLDGRYSGNTIYF
size: few; J: TRBJ1-2; V: TRBV29-1; D: .; DNA: TGCAGCGTCGGGACATCTTGGGGCTACACCTTC; CDR3: CSVGTSWGYTF
size: .; J: TRBJ2-5; V: TRBV29-1; D: .; DNA: TGCAGCGCTCGAACGGGGTACCGGGAGACCCAGTACTTC; CDR3: CSARTGYRETQYF
size: many; J: TRBJ2-7; V: TRBV19; D: .; DNA: TGTGCCAGTAGTGGTACGGGGGACCCGTACGAGCAGTACTTC; CDR3: CASSGTGDPYEQYF
size: medium-sized; J: TRBJ1-1; V: TRBV15; D: .; DNA: TGTGCCACCAGGGGTCCGGCTGAAGCTTTCTTT; CDR3: CATRGPAEAFF
size: few; J: TRBJ2-1; V: TRBV12-3/TRBV12-4; D: TRBD2; DNA: TGTGCCAGCACGTCCGGGACTAGCGGGAGCGGGCCCCGGTTCTTC; CDR3: CASTSGTSGSGPRFF
size: many; J: TRBJ2-3; V: TRBV7-9; D: .; DNA: TGTGCCAGCAGCTTCTCATCAGATACGCAGTATTTT; CDR3: CASSFSSDTQYF
size: .; J: TRBJ1-1; V: TRBV20-1; D: .; DNA: TGCAGTGCTAGTACTGGAAACCCTGAAGCTTTCTTT; CDR3: CSASTGNPEAFF
size: many; J: TRBJ2-1; V: TRBV7-6; D: TRBD2; DNA: TGTGCCAGCAGCTTAGCGCGCACTAGCGGGTGGGGTGAGCAGTTCTTC; CDR3: CASSLARTSGWGEQFF
size: .; J: TRBJ2-2; V: TRBV5-4; D: TRBD2; DNA: TGTGCCAGCAGCTCGCTAGCGGGAGTTAGAAAGGAGGTCACCGGGGAGCTGTTTTTT; CDR3: CASSSLAGVRKEVTGELFF
size: many; J: TRBJ2-5; V: TRBV7-2; D: .; DNA: TGTGCCACCCAGCAGGGGTCCCAAGAGACCCAGTACTTC; CDR3: CATQQGSQETQYF
size: many; J: TRBJ2-7; V: TRBV10-3; D: .; DNA: TGTGCCATCAGTGAAACTGGGGGCAGCCCCTACGAGCAGTACTTC; CDR3: CAISETGGSPYEQYF
size: few; J: TRBJ2-7; V: TRBV29-1; D: TRBD2; DNA: TGCAGCGTTGAGTCGGCGGGAGCCTACGAGCAGTACTTC; CDR3: CSVESAGAYEQYF
size: .; J: TRBJ2-3; V: TRBV15; D: .; DNA: TGTGCCACCAGTATGGGGGGGGCCACAGATACGCAGTATTTT; CDR3: CATSMGGATDTQYF
size: many; J: TRBJ2-2; V: TRBV12-3/TRBV12-4; D: TRBD2; DNA: TGTGCCAGCAGTTTAGACGGGGGGGCGCCCGGGGAGCTGTTTTTT; CDR3: CASSLDGGAPGELFF
size: many; J: TRBJ2-5; V: TRBV7-6; D: TRBD1; DNA: TGTGCCAGCAGCTGGACAGGGAAACGGGGGGAGACCCAGTACTTC; CDR3: CASSWTGKRGETQYF
size: many; J: TRBJ1-6; V: TRBV12-3/TRBV12-4; D: .; DNA: TGTGCCAGCACTTCAGGGGAATCACCCCTCCACTTT; CDR3: CASTSGESPLHF
size: large; J: TRBJ2-3; V: TRBV7-8; D: .; DNA: TGTGCCAGCAGCCAGACGAGCGACCTCACAGATACGCAGTATTTT; CDR3: CASSQTSDLTDTQYF
size: many; J: TRBJ1-5; V: TRBV20-1; D: .; DNA: TGCAGTGCTAGAGGGGGGGACCTCAATCAGCCCCAGCATTTT; CDR3: CSARGGDLNQPQHF
size: many; J: TRBJ2-5; V: TRBV6-2/TRBV6-3; D: .; DNA: TGTGCCACCTCGAGGATGGAGACCCAGTACTTC; CDR3: CATSRMETQYF
size: .; J: TRBJ2-1; V: TRBV20-1; D: .; DNA: TGCAGTGCTATTCAACCGGGACTGGCCGGTGAGCAGTTCTTC; CDR3: CSAIQPGLAGEQFF
size: few; J: TRBJ1-1; V: TRBV10-3; D: .; DNA: TGTGCCATCTCCGGACTTCCTGGGAACACTGAAGCTTTCTTT; CDR3: CAISGLPGNTEAFF
size: many; J: TRBJ1-3; V: TRBV7-2; D: .; DNA: TGTGCCAGCAGCTTAGATGCAGGGGGAAACACCATATATTTT; CDR3: CASSLDAGGNTIYF
size: many; J: TRBJ2-1; V: TRBV14; D: TRBD2; DNA: TGTGCCAGCAGCCAAGGTGCTAGCGGGAGGGGTGAGCAGTTCTTC; CDR3: CASSQGASGRGEQFF
size: .; J: TRBJ1-4; V: TRBV2; D: .; DNA: TGTGCCAGCAGTCGCGGAACGGGGAAAAAACTGTTTTTT; CDR3: CASSRGTGKKLFF
size: many; J: TRBJ1-5; V: TRBV7-9; D: .; DNA: TGTGCCAGCACCCAAGACAGTGGCTCCGGAGCCCAGCATTTT; CDR3: CASTQDSGSGAQHF
size: many; J: TRBJ2-5; V: TRBV7-9; D: .; DNA: TGTGCCAGCAGATCCAACAGGGCCTTCCAAGAGACCCAGTACTTC; CDR3: CASRSNRAFQETQYF
size: many; J: TRBJ2-3; V: TRBV3-1; D: .; DNA: TGTGCCAGCAGCCAAGACGGCAGGGGCAGAGATACGCAGTATTTT; CDR3: CASSQDGRGRDTQYF
size: many; J: TRBJ1-4; V: TRBV7-2; D: .; DNA: TGTGCCAGCCGGCGGGCGGGGAAGGAAAAACTGTTTTTT; CDR3: CASRRAGKEKLFF
size: many; J: TRBJ2-7; V: TRBV29-1; D: TRBD1; DNA: TGCAGCGCCCGGGACAGGGTTTTCGAGCAGTACTTC; CDR3: CSARDRVFEQYF
size: many; J: TRBJ1-1; V: TRBV2; D: TRBD1; DNA: TGTGCCAGCAGTGACAGGGGGCAGGGCACTGAAGCTTTCTTT; CDR3: CASSDRGQGTEAFF
size: many; J: TRBJ1-5; V: TRBV27; D: .; DNA: TGTGCCAGCAGGGCCCTAGGAAGCAATCAGCCCCAGCATTTT; CDR3: CASRALGSNQPQHF
size: many; J: TRBJ2-1; V: TRBV19; D: TRBD2; DNA: TGTGCCAGTAGTATCAGAGCGGGGATAAATGAGCAGTTCTTC; CDR3: CASSIRAGINEQFF
size: many; J: TRBJ2-2; V: TRBV12-3/TRBV12-4; D: .; DNA: TGTGCCAGCAGGGCCGGTCGAACGAACACCGGGGAGCTGTTTTTT; CDR3: CASRAGRTNTGELFF
size: many; J: TRBJ1-6; V: TRBV4-1; D: .; DNA: TGCGCCAGCAGCCAAGGACGGCAGCGAAATTCACCCCTCCACTTT; CDR3: CASSQGRQRNSPLHF
size: many; J: TRBJ2-3; V: TRBV5-4; D: TRBD2; DNA: TGTGCCAGCAGCTACGAAACTAGCGGGGTTAAAGATACGCAGTATTTT; CDR3: CASSYETSGVKDTQYF
size: many; J: TRBJ2-1; V: TRBV12-3/TRBV12-4; D: .; DNA: TGTGCCAGCACGGCAGAGGTGAAGTCCGCCTACAATGAGCAGTTCTTC; CDR3: CASTAEVKSAYNEQFF
size: many; J: TRBJ2-2; V: TRBV5-1; D: TRBD1; DNA: TGCGCCAGCAGTCAACAGGGGGATGTCCGGGAGCTGTTTTTT; CDR3: CASSQQGDVRELFF
size: many; J: TRBJ2-7; V: TRBV13; D: .; DNA: TGTGCCAGCAGCCCCCCCCGGGGCTACGAGCAGTACTTC; CDR3: CASSPPRGYEQYF
size: many; J: TRBJ1-2; V: TRBV12-3/TRBV12-4; D: .; DNA: TGTGCCAGCAGCACCGGGACATTCGGCTACACCTTC; CDR3: CASSTGTFGYTF
size: many; J: TRBJ2-1; V: TRBV12-3/TRBV12-4; D: .; DNA: TGTGCCAGCAGCTCCCTACGGAATGAGCAGTTCTTC; CDR3: CASSSLRNEQFF
size: many; J: TRBJ1-2; V: TRBV9; D: TRBD1; DNA: TGTGCCAGCAGCGTGGACAGGGGGAACTATGGCTACACCTTC; CDR3: CASSVDRGNYGYTF
size: .; J: TRBJ2-7; V: TRBV11-1; D: .; DNA: TGTGCCAGCAGCTTAGACCCAGGCAGCGACGAGCAGTACTTC; CDR3: CASSLDPGSDEQYF
size: many; J: TRBJ2-5; V: TRBV4-1; D: TRBD2; DNA: TGCGCCAGCAGCCCCTATGGTAGCGGGAGTGAGACCCAGTACTTC; CDR3: CASSPYGSGSETQYF
size: few; J: TRBJ2-2; V: TRBV7-9; D: .; DNA: TGTGCCAGCAGCTCGATAGACGGGGAGCTGTTTTTT; CDR3: CASSSIDGELFF
size: many; J: TRBJ2-4; V: TRBV6-2/TRBV6-3; D: .; DNA: TGTGCCAGCAAGGCTCTAGCCAAAAACATTCAGTACTTC; CDR3: CASKALAKNIQYF
size: many; J: TRBJ2-7; V: TRBV20-1; D: TRBD1; DNA: TGCAGTGCTAGAGATGGGGACAGGGTCCACGAGCAGTACTTC; CDR3: CSARDGDRVHEQYF
size: few; J: TRBJ1-1; V: TRBV20-1; D: .; DNA: TGCAGTGCTAGCGGGAGGGTAAACACTGAAGCTTTCTTT; CDR3: CSASGRVNTEAFF
size: many; J: TRBJ2-7; V: TRBV18; D: .; DNA: TGTGCCAGCTCAATCGGACCGGGCGAGCAGTACTTC; CDR3: CASSIGPGEQYF
size: many; J: TRBJ2-3; V: TRBV20-1; D: TRBD2; DNA: TGCAGTGCTAGAGTAGACGGGAGGGCAACAGATACGCAGTATTTT; CDR3: CSARVDGRATDTQYF
size: many; J: TRBJ2-1; V: TRBV2; D: TRBD2; DNA: TGTGCCAGCAGCGCTAGCGGGAGAAGGCAGGATGAGCAGTTCTTC; CDR3: CASSASGRRQDEQFF
size: many; J: TRBJ2-7; V: TRBV12-3/TRBV12-4; D: TRBD2; DNA: TGTGCCAGCAGTTTGAGGGAGGGAACCTACGAGCAGTACTTC; CDR3: CASSLREGTYEQYF
size: many; J: TRBJ2-7; V: TRBV10-1; D: .; DNA: TGCGCCAGCAGTGTAAGTCTAGGAACCCACGAGCAGTACTTC; CDR3: CASSVSLGTHEQYF